This T cell receptor (beta chain) was obtained from a study of T cell changes during pregnancy in multiple sclerosis. The germline V and J ends were trimmed by 5 bases and 14 bases, with 10 bases remaining between them. There are 11 residues in the CDR3. CDR1 and CDR2 from the germline V gene are LNHDA and SQIVND (reference sequence). The protocol was immunoSEQ multiplex PCR, while the TCRdb copy is restricted to in-frame clones and leaves out a portion. The sample lists around 130,000 clones; about 93% were seen once. Sequenced material: peripheral blood, taken before pregnancy. The receptor comes from a female donor with multiple sclerosis, enrolled in a pregnancy study. The chain carries TRBV19 and TRBJ1-6; D unclear. CDR3 coding DNA: TGTGCCAGTAGTTCCGCAGAAGCCCTCCACTTT. Translated, it gives CASSSAEALHF.